Listed below are T cell receptor beta chains from one sample, sequenced in a study of T-cell memory formation after mild COVID-19. In TCRdb, the 5' RACE reads were re-called with MiXCR into one record per CDR3 protein. The table records approximately 260,000 distinct CDR3 sequences, 16% of them present only once. What was sequenced was PBMCs or a T cell subset sorted from them (not recorded which). Source of these receptors: a man aged 18 to 30 who had mild COVID-19 (a few samples of this study predate the infection). Cell type and time point are not known. The CDR3 runs from the conserved cysteine through the conserved F or W. Fields, in order: CDR3 DNA, CDR3 protein, V gene, D gene, J gene, clone size. D genes are given only for firm matches. Where a row states a size, it is once, few, many or the class of an expanded clone; other rows omit it.

DNA: TGTGCCAGCAGCTTGTTGGCTAGCGGGGACACAGATACGCAGTATTTT
CDR3: CASSLLASGDTDTQYF
V: TRBV5-6
D: TRBD2
J: TRBJ2-3
size: NA

DNA: TGCGCCAGCAGCCAAGATACAGGGCGTAGGGACACTGAAGCTTTCTTT
CDR3: CASSQDTGRRDTEAFF
V: TRBV4-3
D: NA
J: TRBJ1-1
size: many

DNA: TGTGCCAGCAGCCCGTCTAGCTGGGGGGAGCTGTTTTTT
CDR3: CASSPSSWGELFF
V: TRBV3-2
D: NA
J: TRBJ2-2
size: few

DNA: TGTGCCAGCAGCTTAGAACAGCCCACAGATACGCAGTATTTT
CDR3: CASSLEQPTDTQYF
V: TRBV7-2
D: NA
J: TRBJ2-3
size: few

DNA: TGTGCCACCACCTGGGGCAGGGACCACAATGAGCAGTTCTTC
CDR3: CATTWGRDHNEQFF
V: TRBV19
D: NA
J: TRBJ2-1
size: NA

DNA: TGTGCCAGCAGTTCACCAGGGGATAATTCACCCCTCCACTTT
CDR3: CASSSPGDNSPLHF
V: TRBV6-5
D: NA
J: TRBJ1-6
size: few

DNA: TGTGCCAGCAGCCCCGAGTTGAGGGGATGGGAGACCCAGTACTTC
CDR3: CASSPELRGWETQYF
V: TRBV7-2
D: NA
J: TRBJ2-5
size: few

DNA: TGCAGCGTCGGACAGGCGAGGGGTGAGCAGTTCTTC
CDR3: CSVGQARGEQFF
V: TRBV29-1
D: TRBD1
J: TRBJ2-1
size: NA

DNA: TGTGCCAGCAGCGTAGCCGAAGGGGCCTACTACGAGCAGTACTTC
CDR3: CASSVAEGAYYEQYF
V: TRBV9
D: NA
J: TRBJ2-7
size: few

DNA: TGTGCCAGCAGCAAAGAACAGCGTTTCGGGACCCAGTACTTC
CDR3: CASSKEQRFGTQYF
V: TRBV21-1
D: NA
J: TRBJ2-5
size: NA

DNA: TGCAGTGCTAGAGATCTGAGGCAGGCCGAAGAGACCCAGTACTTC
CDR3: CSARDLRQAEETQYF
V: TRBV20-1
D: NA
J: TRBJ2-5
size: medium-sized

DNA: TGTGCCAGCAGTACCCGGACAGGGATAGGTGGCTACACTTTC
CDR3: CASSTRTGIGGYTF
V: TRBV6-5
D: TRBD1
J: TRBJ1-2
size: NA

DNA: TGTGCCAGCAGCCCCAGGTGGAGTACGGACGAGCAGTACTTC
CDR3: CASSPRWSTDEQYF
V: TRBV6-5
D: NA
J: TRBJ2-7
size: NA

DNA: TGTGCCAGTGGCTGGGACAGGGTACAAGATACGCAGTATTTT
CDR3: CASGWDRVQDTQYF
V: TRBV12-3/TRBV12-4
D: TRBD1
J: TRBJ2-3
size: few

DNA: TGCAGTGCTAGAGGAGGGCAGCAAATGAGGCAGCCCCAGCATTTT
CDR3: CSARGGQQMRQPQHF
V: TRBV20-1
D: NA
J: TRBJ1-5
size: few

DNA: TGTGCCAGCAGCCCAAAGAGGACGCAGTATTTT
CDR3: CASSPKRTQYF
V: TRBV7-2
D: NA
J: TRBJ2-3
size: NA

DNA: TGTGCCAGCAACCGTGGGAGGGCCACAGATACGCAGTATTTT
CDR3: CASNRGRATDTQYF
V: TRBV7-2
D: TRBD2
J: TRBJ2-3
size: NA

DNA: TGTGCCAGCAGTAGCCAACGCCTTAGCGGGGGGACCACCGGGGAGCTGTTTTTT
CDR3: CASSSQRLSGGTTGELFF
V: TRBV12-3/TRBV12-4
D: TRBD2
J: TRBJ2-2
size: NA

DNA: TGTGCCAGCAGTTACTCGGGCGGGGGAAACACAGATACGCAGTATTTT
CDR3: CASSYSGGGNTDTQYF
V: TRBV6-2/TRBV6-3
D: TRBD2
J: TRBJ2-3
size: few

DNA: TGCAGCGTTGATGGGCTCCGCACTGAAGCTTTCTTT
CDR3: CSVDGLRTEAFF
V: TRBV29-1
D: NA
J: TRBJ1-1
size: few

DNA: TGTGCCAGCAGTCGGAGCAGACCCGGGGAGCTGTTTTTT
CDR3: CASSRSRPGELFF
V: TRBV25-1
D: NA
J: TRBJ2-2
size: NA

DNA: TGTGCCAGCAGGAAGGGGGCCGGTGAGCAGTACTTC
CDR3: CASRKGAGEQYF
V: TRBV6-1
D: TRBD1
J: TRBJ2-7
size: few

DNA: TGTGCCAGCAGCAGGGTGGTGAGCACAGATACGCAGTATTTT
CDR3: CASSRVVSTDTQYF
V: TRBV5-6
D: NA
J: TRBJ2-3
size: NA

DNA: TGTGCCAGCCTTTGGACAGGGGCCTACGAGCAGTACTTC
CDR3: CASLWTGAYEQYF
V: TRBV12-3/TRBV12-4
D: TRBD1
J: TRBJ2-7
size: NA

DNA: TGTGCCAGCAGCTTAGTCGGGACAGGCATGAACACTGAAGCTTTCTTT
CDR3: CASSLVGTGMNTEAFF
V: TRBV7-2
D: TRBD1
J: TRBJ1-1
size: few

DNA: TGTGCCAGCAGTCACAGGGGGGCTAATGAAAAACTGTTTTTT
CDR3: CASSHRGANEKLFF
V: TRBV12-3/TRBV12-4
D: TRBD1
J: TRBJ1-4
size: NA

DNA: TGTGCCAGCAGTTACCTCGCAGACGGCTACACCTTC
CDR3: CASSYLADGYTF
V: TRBV6-6
D: NA
J: TRBJ1-2
size: few

DNA: TGTGCCAGCAGCCCCACAGGGAACAATCAGCCCCAGCATTTT
CDR3: CASSPTGNNQPQHF
V: TRBV7-2
D: NA
J: TRBJ1-5
size: NA

DNA: TGTGCCAGCAGTTTGTCCGACAGCCCAAACTATGGCTACACCTTC
CDR3: CASSLSDSPNYGYTF
V: TRBV12-3/TRBV12-4
D: NA
J: TRBJ1-2
size: NA

DNA: TGCGCCAGCAGCTTGGATCCTCCCCCGGATACGCAGTATTTT
CDR3: CASSLDPPPDTQYF
V: TRBV5-1
D: NA
J: TRBJ2-3
size: few

DNA: TGCAGTGCTAGGGGCGGGGGGGGCGATGAGCAGTTCTTC
CDR3: CSARGGGGDEQFF
V: TRBV20-1
D: TRBD2
J: TRBJ2-1
size: NA

DNA: TGCGCCAGCAGCCAAGATCTAGCGGGGGTTCTTTCCTACGAGCAGTACTTC
CDR3: CASSQDLAGVLSYEQYF
V: TRBV4-3
D: TRBD2
J: TRBJ2-7
size: many

DNA: TGTGCCAGCAGTACGGGACAGGGGGCCTCGGCGGGCTACACCTTC
CDR3: CASSTGQGASAGYTF
V: TRBV12-3/TRBV12-4
D: TRBD1
J: TRBJ1-2
size: NA

DNA: TGCGCCAGCAGCTTGGAACATCCCGGGGGTACTGAAGCTTTCTTT
CDR3: CASSLEHPGGTEAFF
V: TRBV5-1
D: NA
J: TRBJ1-1
size: few

DNA: TGCGCCAGCAGCTTGGTACAGGGGGGTTATGGCTACACCTTC
CDR3: CASSLVQGGYGYTF
V: TRBV5-1
D: TRBD1
J: TRBJ1-2
size: NA

DNA: TGCGCCAGCAGCTTGGAGAACAGGCGGGCAGATACGCAGTATTTT
CDR3: CASSLENRRADTQYF
V: TRBV5-1
D: NA
J: TRBJ2-3
size: many

DNA: TGTGCCAGCAGTCCCCAGCCGGGCGCAGATACGCAGTATTTT
CDR3: CASSPQPGADTQYF
V: TRBV9
D: NA
J: TRBJ2-3
size: few

DNA: TGCAGCGTTGTACTTCGGGGGAGCGGACTGGACAGGGCAAACACTGAAGCTTTCTTT
CDR3: CSVVLRGSGLDRANTEAFF
V: TRBV29-1
D: TRBD1
J: TRBJ1-1
size: NA

DNA: TGTGCCAGCACCCCCGAGGTTAGCCGGGATACGCAGTATTTT
CDR3: CASTPEVSRDTQYF
V: TRBV12-3/TRBV12-4
D: NA
J: TRBJ2-3
size: NA

DNA: TGTGCCAGCAGCGCAGTGGGAGGTCGGCCTGAAGCTTTCTTT
CDR3: CASSAVGGRPEAFF
V: TRBV11-1
D: NA
J: TRBJ1-1
size: NA

DNA: TGCACCGTTTCGGGCGGGATTGACAGGAATGGCTACACCTTC
CDR3: CTVSGGIDRNGYTF
V: TRBV20-1
D: NA
J: TRBJ1-2
size: NA

DNA: TGTGCCAGCAGTTTAACTACAGGGGGCCCCGGGGAGCTGTTTTTT
CDR3: CASSLTTGGPGELFF
V: TRBV27
D: TRBD1
J: TRBJ2-2
size: NA

DNA: TGCGCCAGCAGCCAAGGGTTAAACATTCAGTACTTC
CDR3: CASSQGLNIQYF
V: TRBV4-1
D: NA
J: TRBJ2-4
size: few

DNA: TGTGCCAGCAGGAAGGGACTAGCGGGGGTTCGGGAGACCCAGTACTTC
CDR3: CASRKGLAGVRETQYF
V: TRBV2
D: TRBD2
J: TRBJ2-5
size: few

DNA: TGTGCCGGAAGACTAGCGGGGTACGAGCAGTACTTC
CDR3: CAGRLAGYEQYF
V: TRBV2
D: TRBD2
J: TRBJ2-7
size: NA